The 20 T cell receptor beta chains below come from one sample, sequenced in a study of cytomegalovirus exposure and HLA in healthy donors. In the PCR, 60 Vbeta and 13 Jbeta primers were used. Produced via immunoSEQ multiplex PCR; TCRdb's table is partial and in-frame only. The sample lists approximately 150,000 clones; roughly 80% were seen once. The specimen was PBMCs. These receptor sequences come from a man aged 18 to 29 in good health and CMV-seronegative.

The V gene is TRBV6-5, the J gene TRBJ1-2, with 7 bases that match TRBD1. Trimming took 5 bases from V and 8 from J; bases not matched to a gene: 8. The CDR3 is 13 residues long. Germline loops: CDR1 MNHEY, CDR2 SVGAGI. CDR3 protein: CASSEQGLEGYTF. In DNA, the CDR3 is TGTGCCAGCAGTGAACAGGGGTTGGAGGGCTACACCTTC.

The chain links TRBV6-6 to TRBJ2-2; 8 nucleotides align to TRBD2. The junction had 8 bases not matched to a gene; V was cut back by 4 bases and J by 4 bases. CDR3 length: 16 residues. CDR1 is MNHNY, CDR2 SVGAGI, per germline (reference sequence). This CDR3 reads CASSSLGGTSTGELFF. In DNA, the CDR3 is TGTGCCAGCAGTTCCCTAGGAGGGACTAGCACCGGGGAGCTGTTTTTT.

CDR3 amino acids: CASSLDGGDNEQFF. DNA for the CDR3: TGTGCCAGCAGCTTAGACGGGGGGGACAATGAGCAGTTCTTC. This chain links TRBV7-3 with TRBJ2-1, with 8 bases aligning to TRBD2. The CDR3 contains 14 residues. V was pared by 2 bases and J by 5 bases, with 2 bases of the junction left unmatched. Germline V lookup: CDR1 SGHTA, CDR2 FQGTGA. The complete variable domain, with remaining parts taken from reference TRBV7-3 and TRBJ2-1, reads GAGVSQTPSNKVTEKGKYVELRCDPISGHTALYWYRQSLGQGPEFLIYFQGTGAADDSGLPNDRFFAVRPEGSVSTLKIQRTERGDSAVYLCASSLDGGDNEQFFGPGTRLTVL.

The chain uses TRBV6-1 and TRBJ1-1, with TRBD1 as a possible D gene (5 bases). The ends were cut back, 9 bases at V and 4 bases at J, with 18 bases in the middle. The CDR3 runs to 14 residues. From germline, CDR1 is MNHNS and CDR2 SASEGT. In nucleotides, the CDR3 is TGTGCCAGTTCAGGGCCACCCCTTCCCACTGAAGCTTTCTTT. It translates to CASSGPPLPTEAFF.

This chain joins TRBV28 and TRBJ1-5, with 7 nucleotides matching TRBD1. Germline loops: CDR1 MDHEN, CDR2 SYDVKM. This CDR3 comprises 17 residues. J was trimmed by 3 bases and V by 3 bases; bases with no gene match: 11. For the CDR3, the DNA is TGTGCCAGCAGTTTGAGTGGCAGGGGGTCGAACAATCAGCCCCAGCATTTT. Protein product: CASSLSGRGSNNQPQHF.

The V call is TRBV18, the J call TRBJ1-2; 10 bases match TRBD1. After removal of 5 bases from V and 3 bases from J, the junction contained 6 bases not matched to a gene. The CDR3 has 15 amino acids. Looked up from germline, CDR1 is KGHSH and CDR2 is LQKENI. CDR3 sequence: CASSNRDRGDYGYTF. The CDR3 DNA reads TGTGCCAGCTCAAACCGGGACAGGGGTGACTATGGCTACACCTTC.

This chain links TRBV12-5 with TRBJ2-5; D ambiguous. Germline V gene data show CDR1 as LGHNT and CDR2 as FRNRAP. Trimming cost V 2 bases and J 2 bases, with 3 bases left between them. The CDR3 runs 12 residues. The CDR3 sequence: CASGLLQETQYF. In DNA form, the CDR3 reads TGTGCTAGTGGTTTGCTTCAAGAGACCCAGTACTTC.

V usage is TRBV7-8 and J usage is TRBJ2-7; D possibly corresponds to TRBD1 (6 bases). Germline V gives CDR1 SGHVS, CDR2 FQNEAQ. V was shortened by 4 bases and J by 0 bases, with 16 bases between the two germline ends. This CDR3 is built from 16 residues. This chain's CDR3 is CASSWTQGKASYEQYF. The CDR3 DNA reads as TGTGCCAGCAGCTGGACACAGGGAAAAGCCTCCTACGAGCAGTACTTC.

V is TRBV6-1 and J is TRBJ2-7, with 8 bases that match TRBD1. The junction had 9 bases not matched to a gene; V was cut back by 2 bases and J by 3 bases. The germline V gene encodes CDR1 MNHNS and CDR2 SASEGT. This CDR3 is 16 amino acids long. The CDR3 loop is CASSEPSGGFVYEQYF. CDR3 sequence (DNA): TGTGCCAGCAGTGAACCATCAGGGGGCTTTGTCTACGAGCAGTACTTC.

Here the CDR3 DNA reads TGTGCCAGCAGGGTCAGGGGACCGAACACCGGGGAGCTGTTTTTT. This encodes CASRVRGPNTGELFF. The chain uses TRBV5-4 and TRBJ2-2; D is possibly TRBD1 (6 bases). The germline V gene has CDR1 SGHNT and CDR2 YYREEE (reference sequence). CDR3 length equals 15 residues. The germline V and J ends were trimmed by 5 bases and 0 bases, with 11 bases remaining between them. Supplemented by reference TRBV5-4 and TRBJ2-2, the full variable domain reads ETGVTQSPTHLIKTRGQQVTLRCSSQSGHNTVSWYQQALGQGPQFIFQYYREEENGRGNFPPRFSGLQFPNYSSELNVNALELDDSALYLCASRVRGPNTGELFFGEGSRLTVL.

J is TRBJ2-1 and V is TRBV27; TRBD1 matches at 7 bases. There are 17 residues in the CDR3. V was clipped by 0 bases and J by 0 bases; unmatched bases: 5. Germline-derived CDR1 and CDR2 are MNHEY and SMNVEV (reference sequence). The CDR3 DNA is TGTGCCAGCAGTTTATCCACAGGGGATAACTCCTACAATGAGCAGTTCTTC. It is translated as CASSLSTGDNSYNEQFF.

This clone was observed a few times. The V call is TRBV28, the J call TRBJ1-2; 7 bases match TRBD1. Germline V gene lookup returns CDR1 MDHEN and CDR2 SYDVKM. The CDR3 covers 16 residues. The J segment lost 4 bases and the V segment lost 5 bases, leaving 13 bases of the junction unmatched. The CDR3 is CASSPLTGDGGYGYTF. CDR3 sequence (DNA): TGTGCCAGCAGTCCGCTTACAGGGGACGGTGGCTATGGCTACACCTTC.

The chain combines TRBV7-6 with TRBJ1-5; D is undetermined. V gave up 5 bases and J gave up 3 bases, with 14 bases separating them. The germline V gene encodes CDR1 SGHVS and CDR2 FNYEAQ. The CDR3 contains 15 residues. The CDR3 here is CASSPFGGLNQPQHF. The CDR3 DNA sequence: TGTGCCAGCAGCCCGTTCGGCGGGCTCAATCAGCCCCAGCATTTT.

The genes are TRBV9 and TRBJ2-1; D perhaps matches TRBD1 (5 bases). The CDR3 sequence is 15 residues long. CDR1 is SGDLS and CDR2 is YYNGEE in the germline V gene. V lost 4 bases and J 0 bases, leaving 11 bases between the germline ends. This CDR3 is CASSPHQGSYNEQFF. In DNA form, the CDR3 reads TGTGCCAGCAGCCCACACCAGGGCTCCTACAATGAGCAGTTCTTC.

The chain joins TRBV9 to TRBJ1-2; D gene uncertain. This CDR3 spans 16 amino acids. The V end lost 4 bases, the J end lost 1 base, and 17 bases lay between the germline ends. From germline, CDR1 is SGDLS and CDR2 YYNGEE. The chain's CDR3 is CASSKTRDILNYGYTF. The CDR3 DNA is TGTGCCAGCAGCAAAACCCGAGACATCCTTAACTATGGCTACACCTTC.

This chain joins TRBV7-9 and TRBJ2-3, with TRBD2 matching over 10 bases. Per the germline V gene, CDR1 is SEHNR and CDR2 is FQNEAQ (reference sequence). This CDR3 comprises 16 residues. The V and J ends lost 4 bases and 2 bases, in that order; junction bases with no gene match: 6. The CDR3 region is CASSWASGGSTDTQYF. CDR3 bases: TGTGCCAGCAGCTGGGCTAGCGGGGGCTCCACAGATACGCAGTATTTT.

The gene calls are TRBV2 and TRBJ2-4, with 12 positions matching TRBD2. Trimming cost V 3 bases and J 3 bases; bases outside gene matches: 3. Germline V gene lookup returns CDR1 SNHLY and CDR2 FYNNEI. This CDR3 spans 16 amino acids. The CDR3 spells CASSDASGGDKNIQYF. Written as DNA, the CDR3 is TGTGCCAGCAGTGACGCTAGCGGGGGGGACAAAAACATTCAGTACTTC.

The gene calls are TRBV2 and TRBJ2-5; 9 bases are shared with TRBD2. Germline V gives CDR1 SNHLY, CDR2 FYNNEI. This CDR3 is built from 16 residues. V was pared by 4 bases and J by 5 bases, with 11 bases of the junction left unmatched. In DNA, the CDR3 is TGTGCCAGCAGTGGGGGGACTAGCCCGTTCGGGGAGACCCAGTACTTC. This gives the protein CASSGGTSPFGETQYF.

V and J are TRBV11-3 and TRBJ2-1; tentatively, D is TRBD2 (5 bases). The CDR3 sequence is 13 residues long. Germline loops: CDR1 SGHNT, CDR2 YENEEA. V lost 0 bases to trimming and J lost 12 bases, with 12 bases between them. This CDR3 reads CASSLDAAGGQFF. CDR3 sequence (DNA): TGTGCCAGCAGCTTAGATGCGGCGGGTGGGCAGTTCTTC.

The J gene is TRBJ2-2, the V gene TRBV12-5, with 11 positions matching TRBD2. J lost 7 bases, V lost 10 bases, and 8 bases had no gene match. The germline gives CDR1 LGHNT, CDR2 FRNRAP. The CDR3 is 14 amino acids. CDR3 residues: CATLAGGNGGELFF. CDR3 nucleotides: TGTGCTACCCTAGCGGGGGGAAACGGCGGGGAGCTGTTTTTT.